This T cell receptor beta chain was captured in a study of early T cells in non-severe SARS-CoV-2 infection. Study in general: The authors sequenced bulk RNA from unsorted whole blood, leaving chains unpaired. The study, taken as a whole, reports: CD4 and private specificities were missed by VDJdb matching, which favored anti-spike CD8 responses.

Separate cDNA molecules each had unique molecular identifiers attached to them. TCRdb used MiXCR to reprocess the 5' RACE reads, holding one entry per CDR3 protein. The profile covers 66,000 or so distinct CDR3 sequences, with less than 15% appearing a single time and 8% to 10% taken by the ten largest. There are a few counts of this clonotype. Antigen specificity is unknown. Between the trimmed V and J ends, which lost 5 bases and 0 bases, there was a span of 7 bases. The germline gives CDR1 MNHEY, CDR2 SVGAGI. The CDR3 covers 13 residues. Sequences were obtained from whole blood. The rearrangement uses TRBV6-5 and TRBJ1-1; D is unclear. The receptor was derived from an adult who was a healthcare worker with PCR-confirmed SARS-CoV-2 infection or an uninfected control (not recorded which). The CDR3 sequence: CASSQWVNTEAFF. The CDR3 region has the DNA TGTGCCAGCAGTCAGTGGGTGAACACTGAAGCTTTCTTT.